Sequencing of this TCR beta chain was carried out in a study of graft-versus-host responses after intestinal transplantation. Study at large: The study gave all recipients anti-thymocyte globulin induction, then tacrolimus and steroids for about 3 years. Study conclusions and caveats: Researchers found peak circulating GvH clone levels linked to early post-transplant HvG declines. Marrow from the recipient contained GvH clones, some of which had appeared first in ileum or blood.

Method: immunoSEQ multiplex PCR; TCRdb's copy keeps in-frame clones and lacks some. The table shows roughly 20,000 clones, with approximately 70% occurring only once. Losses at the gene ends were 5 bases for V and 3 bases for J; bases not matched to a gene: 7. Germline-derived CDR1 and CDR2 are SGHTA and FQGNSA. The CDR3 covers 16 residues. To release intraepithelial and lamina propria lymphocytes, the graft tissue was processed. Concerning this clone itself: Its specificity is unknown.

This clonotype was obtained from a human patient who received an intestinal transplant, so some T cells may come from the graft donor. The chain recombines TRBV7-2 with TRBJ2-5; 12 bases fit TRBD2. The sequencing here drew on ileum tissue, taken approximately three weeks after intestinal transplant. The CDR3 loop reads CASSQTSGGIEETQYF. The CDR3 region has the DNA TGTGCCAGCAGCCAGACTAGCGGGGGAATAGAAGAGACCCAGTACTTC.